This T cell receptor (beta chain) is from a study of metastatic and nonmetastatic thyroid tumors. Study-level information: Repertoires of blood and of tissue (tumor or nodule) from malignant and benign thyroid patients were compared.

The authors' processing: The study built a papillary thyroid cancer distant-metastasis classifier from CDR3 differences across clinicopathological groups. TCRdb re-analyzed the PCR reads using MiXCR. The V and J calls come from TCRdb's annotation, not from the publication. The sample consists of 27,000 or so clones, 15% of them appearing once. Findings of the study overall: Reports indicated that malignant thyroid tumors showed significantly higher TCR beta diversity than benign nodules did, in blood and tumor.

J gave up 2 bases and V 4 bases, and 8 bases lay outside the gene matches. CDR1 and CDR2 (germline): KGHDR, SFDVKD. CDR3 length: 16 residues. No patient had received any treatment before thyroid surgery. This clone was seen repeatedly, ten times or more. No antigen is known for it. The material sequenced was blood. This TCR derives from a male donor with papillary thyroid cancer or a benign thyroid nodule (not recorded which). Some clones in this sample may be carry-over from other donors' samples. V gene TRBV24-1 combines with J gene TRBJ2-5; 8 nucleotides align to TRBD1. This CDR3 reads CATSDARTGNQETQYF. As DNA, the CDR3 is TGTGCCACCAGTGACGCTAGGACAGGGAATCAAGAGACCCAGTACTTC.